Given below is one T cell receptor (beta chain) in context. The target antigen is unknown. V trimming: 3 bases; J trimming: 8 bases; junction bases outside the gene matches: 8. Germline V gives CDR1 MDHEN, CDR2 SYDVKM. This CDR3 is 16 amino acids long. TCRdb independently ran MiXCR on the RT-PCR reads; one entry per CDR3 protein. The sample contains around 580,000 distinct CDR3 sequences, 13% to 15% of which appear only once. This record comes from a study of response to subunit inactivated influenza vaccine. Study-wide findings and caveats: Authors suggested each seasonal flu vaccination may recruit only limited numbers of new T cells.

This TCR derives from a man aged 50 to 59 who received an inactivated influenza vaccine. The chain uses TRBV28 and TRBJ2-1; 12 bases fit TRBD2. The sequencing here drew on PBMCs from blood, taken 11 to 12 days after vaccination. The CDR3 sequence is CASSFPSGREVDEQFF. The CDR3 DNA reads TGTGCCAGCAGTTTCCCTAGCGGGAGGGAGGTCGATGAGCAGTTCTTC.